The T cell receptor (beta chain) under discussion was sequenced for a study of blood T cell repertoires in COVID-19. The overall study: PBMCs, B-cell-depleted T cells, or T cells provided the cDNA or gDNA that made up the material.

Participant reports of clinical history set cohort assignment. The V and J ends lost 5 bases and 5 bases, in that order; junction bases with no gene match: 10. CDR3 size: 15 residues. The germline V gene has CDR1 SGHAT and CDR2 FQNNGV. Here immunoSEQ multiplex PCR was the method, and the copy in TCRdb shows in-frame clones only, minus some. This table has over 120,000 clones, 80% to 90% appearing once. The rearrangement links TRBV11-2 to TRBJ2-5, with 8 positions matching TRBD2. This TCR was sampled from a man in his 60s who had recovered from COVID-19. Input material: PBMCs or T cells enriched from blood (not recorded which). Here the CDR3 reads CASSLRGGAVETQYF. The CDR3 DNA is TGTGCCAGCAGCCTTCGGGGGGGGGCGGTTGAGACCCAGTACTTC.